A selection of T cell receptor beta chains follows, all from one sample in a study of blood T cell repertoires in COVID-19. Clones were sequenced by immunoSEQ multiplex PCR, and TCRdb holds only the in-frame ones, with some missing. The top ten clones hold 1% of a sample with approximately 310,000 clones, around 86% of them seen once. Sequenced sample: peripheral blood. These receptors originate from a man aged 45 to 65 with active or convalescent COVID-19. Both conserved end residues are part of each CDR3. The D gene is left open where the match is weak. Size tells how often a clone was seen (once, few, many) or the class of an expanded clone, and some rows leave it out.

J gene | clone size | V gene | D gene | CDR3 protein | CDR3 DNA
TRBJ1-1 | NA | TRBV5-1 | TRBD1 | CASSHRGPSYDTEAFF | TGCGCCAGCAGCCACAGGGGACCCTCTTACGACACTGAAGCTTTCTTT
TRBJ1-1 | once | TRBV7-9 | NA | CASSIQQGNTEAFF | TGTGCCAGCAGCATCCAACAGGGGAACACTGAAGCTTTCTTT
TRBJ1-6 | NA | TRBV10-3 | TRBD1 | CAINIGQDSPLHF | TGTGCCATCAACATAGGACAGGATTCACCCCTCCACTTT
TRBJ1-2 | NA | TRBV29-1 | NA | CSVAPGYTF | TGCAGCGTTGCTCCTGGCTACACCTTC
TRBJ1-1 | NA | TRBV6-6 | TRBD1 | CASSSTGEAFF | TGTGCCAGCAGTTCGACAGGGGAAGCTTTCTTT
TRBJ2-1 | NA | TRBV24-1 | TRBD2 | CATSESGTSAYNEQFF | TGTGCCACCAGTGAGTCCGGGACTAGCGCCTACAATGAGCAGTTCTTC
TRBJ2-7 | NA | TRBV6-5 | TRBD2 | CAAGERGGLYEQYF | TGTGCCGCCGGCGAGCGGGGGGGCCTCTACGAGCAGTACTTC
TRBJ2-6 | NA | TRBV27 | NA | CASTNRATGRYSGANVLTF | TGTGCCAGCACCAATCGCGCCACAGGGAGATACTCTGGGGCCAACGTCCTGACTTTC
TRBJ2-7 | once | TRBV5-6 | NA | CASNVMSITYEQYF | TGTGCCAGCAACGTCATGTCCATAACTTACGAGCAGTACTTC
TRBJ2-3 | NA | TRBV5-4 | TRBD2 | CASSLAGTSGGTQYF | TGTGCCAGCAGCTTGGCGGGGACTAGCGGGGGCACGCAGTATTTT
TRBJ2-5 | NA | TRBV2 | NA | CASSAQGGKETQYF | TGTGCCAGCAGTGCGCAGGGTGGGAAAGAGACCCAGTACTTC
TRBJ2-3 | NA | TRBV9 | TRBD2 | CASSTSSGGFSGTQYF | TGTGCCAGCAGCACCTCTAGCGGGGGGTTTTCGGGTACGCAGTATTTT
TRBJ1-4 | NA | TRBV11-2 | NA | CASSLEGAANEKLFF | TGTGCCAGCAGCTTAGAGGGGGCTGCTAATGAAAAACTGTTTTTT
TRBJ1-6 | NA | TRBV6-5 | TRBD1 | CASRRTGESGSPLHF | TGTGCCAGCAGGCGGACAGGGGAGTCTGGGTCACCCCTCCACTTT
TRBJ1-2 | NA | TRBV29-1 | NA | CSVEDRGGYGYTF | TGCAGCGTTGAAGATAGGGGTGGCTATGGCTACACCTTC
TRBJ1-2 | NA | TRBV6-5 | TRBD1 | CASSRDRLDYGYTF | TGTGCCAGCAGTCGGGACAGGCTGGACTATGGCTACACCTTC
TRBJ2-7 | NA | TRBV19 | TRBD1 | CASSDGTVYEQYF | TGTGCCAGTAGCGATGGGACAGTCTACGAGCAGTACTTC
TRBJ1-5 | NA | TRBV5-4 | TRBD1 | CASSQGQGNQPQHF | TGTGCCAGCAGCCAAGGACAGGGCAATCAGCCCCAGCATTTT
TRBJ2-1 | NA | TRBV5-4 | NA | CASSSGLLLYNEQFF | TGTGCCAGCAGCTCCGGACTGCTCCTATACAATGAGCAGTTCTTC
TRBJ1-5 | NA | TRBV23-1 | NA | CASSQYPGEANQPQHF | TGCGCCAGCAGTCAATACCCGGGGGAGGCCAATCAGCCCCAGCATTTT
TRBJ2-1 | NA | TRBV19 | TRBD2 | CAASRTSGRAKAYNEQFF | TGTGCAGCATCCCGGACTAGCGGGAGGGCCAAGGCCTACAATGAGCAGTTCTTC
TRBJ1-1 | once | TRBV5-1 | NA | CASSNLQGNTEAFF | TGCGCCAGCAGCAACCTACAGGGGAACACTGAAGCTTTCTTT
TRBJ1-1 | NA | TRBV24-1 | TRBD1 | CATSDSGTGGTEAFF | TGTGCCACCAGTGATTCCGGGACAGGGGGCACTGAAGCTTTCTTT
TRBJ1-5 | NA | TRBV28 | NA | CASSLPQAGRGQPQHF | TGTGCCAGCAGTTTGCCCCAAGCAGGGAGGGGTCAGCCCCAGCATTTT
TRBJ1-6 | NA | TRBV18 | TRBD1 | CASSPDRTGQIPTLLNSPLHF | TGTGCCAGCTCACCAGATCGGACAGGGCAGATCCCTACCCTCCTTAATTCACCCCTCCACTTT
TRBJ2-3 | NA | TRBV6-5 | TRBD2 | CASRGGLAGADTQYF | TGTGCCAGCAGAGGCGGACTAGCGGGAGCGGATACGCAGTATTTT
TRBJ2-1 | NA | TRBV12-3/TRBV12-4 | NA | CASSFNSYEQFF | TGTGCCAGCAGTTTTAATTCCTATGAGCAGTTCTTC
TRBJ2-7 | NA | TRBV7-2 | TRBD2 | CASSGRVAYEQYF | TGTGCCAGTAGCGGGAGGGTTGCCTACGAGCAGTACTTC
TRBJ1-2 | NA | TRBV6-6 | NA | CASTDPGQGIGGGYTF | TGTGCCAGCACCGATCCGGGTCAGGGGATAGGAGGAGGCTACACCTTC